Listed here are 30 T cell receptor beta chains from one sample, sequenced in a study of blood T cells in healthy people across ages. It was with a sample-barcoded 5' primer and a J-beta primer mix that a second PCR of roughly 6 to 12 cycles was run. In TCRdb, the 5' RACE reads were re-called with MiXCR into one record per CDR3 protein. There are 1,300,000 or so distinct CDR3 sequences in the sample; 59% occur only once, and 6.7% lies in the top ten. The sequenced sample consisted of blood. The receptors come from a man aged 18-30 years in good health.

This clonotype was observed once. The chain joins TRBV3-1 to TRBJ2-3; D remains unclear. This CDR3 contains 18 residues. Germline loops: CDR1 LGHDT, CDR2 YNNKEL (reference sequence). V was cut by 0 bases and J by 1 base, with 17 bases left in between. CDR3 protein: CASSQDSLLTPRTDTQYF. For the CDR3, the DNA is TGTGCCAGCAGCCAAGATTCACTCCTAACCCCTCGCACAGATACGCAGTATTTT.

CDR3 in amino acids: CSVVTTNYGYTF. CDR3 DNA: TGCAGCGTTGTAACAACTAACTATGGCTACACCTTC. The chain employs TRBV29-1 and TRBJ1-2, with unresolved D. V lost 4 bases to trimming and J lost 0 bases, with 6 bases between them. This CDR3 comprises 12 residues. Germline CDR1 is SQVTM and CDR2 is ANQGSEA. The full variable domain, its missing parts supplied by reference TRBV29-1 and TRBJ1-2, is SAVISQKPSRDICQRGTSLTIQCQVDSQVTMMFWYRQQPGQSLTLIATANQGSEATYESGFVIDKFPISRPNLTFSTLTVSNMSPEDSSIYLCSVVTTNYGYTFGSGTRLTVV.

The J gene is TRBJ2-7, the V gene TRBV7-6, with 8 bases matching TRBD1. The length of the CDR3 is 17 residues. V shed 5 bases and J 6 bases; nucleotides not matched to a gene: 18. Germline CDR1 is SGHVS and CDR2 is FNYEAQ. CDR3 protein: CASSEGTGNQGAGEQYF. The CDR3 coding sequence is TGTGCCAGCAGCGAGGGAACCGGTAACCAGGGGGCGGGCGAGCAGTACTTC.

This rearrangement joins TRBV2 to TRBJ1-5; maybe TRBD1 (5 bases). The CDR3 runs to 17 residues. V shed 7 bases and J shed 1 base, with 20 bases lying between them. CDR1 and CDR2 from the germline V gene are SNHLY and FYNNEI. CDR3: CASTERGSVLSNQPQHF. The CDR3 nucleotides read TGTGCCAGCACCGAACGGGGCTCCGTTTTGAGCAATCAGCCCCAGCATTTT.

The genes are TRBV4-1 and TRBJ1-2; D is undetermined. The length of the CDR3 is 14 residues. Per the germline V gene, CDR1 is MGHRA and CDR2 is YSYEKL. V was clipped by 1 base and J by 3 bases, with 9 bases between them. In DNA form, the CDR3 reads TGCGCCAGCAGCCAAGTATACGACTACTATGGCTACACCTTC. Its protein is CASSQVYDYYGYTF.

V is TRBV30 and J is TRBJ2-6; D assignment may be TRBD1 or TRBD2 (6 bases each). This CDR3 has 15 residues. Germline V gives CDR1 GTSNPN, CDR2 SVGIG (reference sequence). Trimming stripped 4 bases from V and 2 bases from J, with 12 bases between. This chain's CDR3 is CAWNRGLPGANVLTF. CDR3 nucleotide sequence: TGTGCCTGGAATCGGGGGCTACCTGGGGCCAACGTCCTGACTTTC.

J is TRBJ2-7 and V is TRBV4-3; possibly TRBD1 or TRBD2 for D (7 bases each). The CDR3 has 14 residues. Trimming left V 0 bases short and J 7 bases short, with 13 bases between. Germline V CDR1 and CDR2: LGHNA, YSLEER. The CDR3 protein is CASSQESQGGEQYF. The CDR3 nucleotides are TGCGCCAGCAGCCAAGAGTCGCAGGGGGGGGAGCAGTACTTC.

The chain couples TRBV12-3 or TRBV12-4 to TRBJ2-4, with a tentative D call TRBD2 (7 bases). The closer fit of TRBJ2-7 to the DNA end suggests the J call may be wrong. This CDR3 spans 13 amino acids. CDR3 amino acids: CASRKRDTYEQYF. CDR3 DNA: TGTGCCAGTAGGAAGCGGGACACCTACGAGCAGTACTTC.

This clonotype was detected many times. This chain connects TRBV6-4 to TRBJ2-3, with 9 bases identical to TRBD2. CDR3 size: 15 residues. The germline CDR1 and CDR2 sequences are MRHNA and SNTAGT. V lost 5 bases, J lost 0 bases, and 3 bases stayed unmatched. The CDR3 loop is CASSQTSGSTDTQYF. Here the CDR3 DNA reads TGTGCCAGCAGTCAGACTAGCGGAAGCACAGATACGCAGTATTTT.

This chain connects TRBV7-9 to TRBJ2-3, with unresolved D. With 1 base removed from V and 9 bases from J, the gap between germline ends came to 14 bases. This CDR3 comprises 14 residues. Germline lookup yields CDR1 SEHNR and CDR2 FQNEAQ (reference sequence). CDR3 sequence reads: CASSLGTKHATQYF. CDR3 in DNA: TGTGCCAGCAGCTTAGGCACCAAACATGCGACGCAGTATTTT.

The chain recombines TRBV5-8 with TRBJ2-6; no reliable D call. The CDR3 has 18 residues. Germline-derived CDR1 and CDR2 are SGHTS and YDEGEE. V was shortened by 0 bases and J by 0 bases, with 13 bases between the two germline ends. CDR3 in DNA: TGTGCCAGCAGCTTGGAGGGAATCCTTTTCTCTGGGGCCAACGTCCTGACTTTC. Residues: CASSLEGILFSGANVLTF.

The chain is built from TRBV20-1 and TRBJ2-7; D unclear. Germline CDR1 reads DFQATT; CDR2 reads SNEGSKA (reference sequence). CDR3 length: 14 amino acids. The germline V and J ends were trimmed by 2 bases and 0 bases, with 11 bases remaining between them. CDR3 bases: TGCAGTGCTAGATCGCGACTCGTCTCCTACGAGCAGTACTTC. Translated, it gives CSARSRLVSYEQYF.

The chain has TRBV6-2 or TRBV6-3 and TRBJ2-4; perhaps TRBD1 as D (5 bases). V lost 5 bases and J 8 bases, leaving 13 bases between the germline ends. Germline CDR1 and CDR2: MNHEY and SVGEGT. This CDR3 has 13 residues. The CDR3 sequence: CASSRNRIDIQYF. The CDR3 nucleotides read TGTGCCAGCAGTCGTAACAGGATAGACATTCAGTACTTC.

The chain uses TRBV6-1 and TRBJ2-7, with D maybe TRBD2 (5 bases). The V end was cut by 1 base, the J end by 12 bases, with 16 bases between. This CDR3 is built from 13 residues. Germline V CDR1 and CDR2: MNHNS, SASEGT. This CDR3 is CASSEGWSGGRYF. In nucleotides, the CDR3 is TGTGCCAGCAGTGAAGGGTGGAGCGGAGGTCGGTACTTC.

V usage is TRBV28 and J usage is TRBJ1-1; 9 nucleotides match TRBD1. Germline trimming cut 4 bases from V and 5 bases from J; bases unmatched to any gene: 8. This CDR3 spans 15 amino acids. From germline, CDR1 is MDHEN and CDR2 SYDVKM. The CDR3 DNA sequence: TGTGCCAGCAGTTCGCACAGGGGGCTCCTTACTGAAGCTTTCTTT. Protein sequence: CASSSHRGLLTEAFF. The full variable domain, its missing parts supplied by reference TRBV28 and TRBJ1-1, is DVKVTQSSRYLVKRTGEKVFLECVQDMDHENMFWYRQDPGLGLRLIYFSYDVKMKEKGDIPEGYSVSREKKERFSLILESASTNQTSMYLCASSSHRGLLTEAFFGQGTRLTVV.

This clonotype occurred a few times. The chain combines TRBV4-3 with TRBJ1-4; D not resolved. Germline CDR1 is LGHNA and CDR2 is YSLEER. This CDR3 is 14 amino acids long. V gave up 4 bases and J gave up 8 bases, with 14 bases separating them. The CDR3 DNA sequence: TGCGCCAGCAGCCCCGGGCAGAGGGAGGAAAAACTGTTTTTT. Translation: CASSPGQREEKLFF.

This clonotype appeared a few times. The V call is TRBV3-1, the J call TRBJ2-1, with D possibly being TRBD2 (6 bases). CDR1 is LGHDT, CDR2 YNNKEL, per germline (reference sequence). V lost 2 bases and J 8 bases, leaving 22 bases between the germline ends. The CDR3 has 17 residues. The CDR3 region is CASSQRVTGVVGHEQFF. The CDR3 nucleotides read TGTGCCAGCAGCCAACGGGTAACGGGAGTTGTCGGCCATGAGCAGTTCTTC.

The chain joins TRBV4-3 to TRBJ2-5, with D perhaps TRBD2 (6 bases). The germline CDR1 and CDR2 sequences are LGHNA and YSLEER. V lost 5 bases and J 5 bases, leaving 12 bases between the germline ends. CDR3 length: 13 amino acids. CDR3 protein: CASSGSRGETQYF. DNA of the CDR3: TGCGCCAGCAGCGGAAGCCGGGGGGAGACCCAGTACTTC.

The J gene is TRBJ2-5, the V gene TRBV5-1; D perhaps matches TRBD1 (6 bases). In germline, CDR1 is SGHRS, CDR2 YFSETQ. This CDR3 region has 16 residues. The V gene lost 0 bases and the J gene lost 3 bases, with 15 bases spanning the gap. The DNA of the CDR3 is TGCGCCAGCAGCTTGGTTGGCCAGGGGTCCGAAGAGACCCAGTACTTC. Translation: CASSLVGQGSEETQYF.

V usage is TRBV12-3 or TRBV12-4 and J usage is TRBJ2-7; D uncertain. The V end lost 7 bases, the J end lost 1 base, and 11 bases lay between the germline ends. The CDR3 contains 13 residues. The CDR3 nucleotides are TGTGCCAGCACTACGACGGAGTCCTACGAGCAGTACTTC. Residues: CASTTTESYEQYF.

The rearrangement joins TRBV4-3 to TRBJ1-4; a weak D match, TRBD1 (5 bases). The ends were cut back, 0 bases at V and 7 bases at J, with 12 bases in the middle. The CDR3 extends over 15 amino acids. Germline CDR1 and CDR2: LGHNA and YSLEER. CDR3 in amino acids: CASSQDRRGGEKLFF. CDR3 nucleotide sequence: TGCGCCAGCAGCCAAGATCGGAGGGGTGGTGAAAAACTGTTTTTT.

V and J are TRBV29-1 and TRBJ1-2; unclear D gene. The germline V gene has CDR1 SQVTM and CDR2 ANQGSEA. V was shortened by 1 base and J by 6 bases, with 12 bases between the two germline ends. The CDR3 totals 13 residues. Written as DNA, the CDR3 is TGCAGCGTTGAAGGCACCCCCGAGCATGGCTACACCTTC. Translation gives CSVEGTPEHGYTF.

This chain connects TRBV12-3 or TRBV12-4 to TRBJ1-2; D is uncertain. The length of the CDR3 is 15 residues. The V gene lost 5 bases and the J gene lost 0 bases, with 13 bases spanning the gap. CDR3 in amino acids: CASSLQDRANYGYTF. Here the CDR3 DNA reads TGTGCCAGCAGTCTCCAAGACCGGGCTAACTATGGCTACACCTTC.

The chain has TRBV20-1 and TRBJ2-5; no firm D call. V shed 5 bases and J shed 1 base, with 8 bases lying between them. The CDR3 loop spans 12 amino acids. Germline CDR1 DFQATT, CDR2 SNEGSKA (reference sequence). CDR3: CSAGKFQETQYF. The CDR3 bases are TGCAGTGCTGGCAAGTTCCAAGAGACCCAGTACTTC.

The CDR3 here is CASSPTFHNEQYF. CDR3 DNA sequence: TGCGCCAGCAGCCCGACCTTCCACAATGAGCAGTACTTC. This chain links TRBV10-2 with TRBJ2-7; D call uncertain. V dropped 6 bases and J dropped 7 bases, with 16 bases sitting between them. The CDR3 sequence is 13 residues long. The germline gives CDR1 WSHSY, CDR2 SAAADI.

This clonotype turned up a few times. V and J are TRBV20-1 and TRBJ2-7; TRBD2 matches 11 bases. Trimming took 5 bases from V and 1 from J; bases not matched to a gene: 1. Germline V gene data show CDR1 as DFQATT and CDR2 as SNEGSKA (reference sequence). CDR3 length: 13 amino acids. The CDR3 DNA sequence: TGCAGTGCTGCTAGCGGGGGGTCCTACGAGCAGTACTTC. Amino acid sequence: CSAASGGSYEQYF.

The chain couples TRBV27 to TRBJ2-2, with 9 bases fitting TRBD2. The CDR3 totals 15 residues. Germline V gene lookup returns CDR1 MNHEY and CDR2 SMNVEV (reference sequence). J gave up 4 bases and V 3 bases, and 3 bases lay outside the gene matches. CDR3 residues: CASSLVSGGTGELFF. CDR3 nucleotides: TGTGCCAGCAGTTTGGTTAGCGGGGGCACCGGGGAGCTGTTTTTT.

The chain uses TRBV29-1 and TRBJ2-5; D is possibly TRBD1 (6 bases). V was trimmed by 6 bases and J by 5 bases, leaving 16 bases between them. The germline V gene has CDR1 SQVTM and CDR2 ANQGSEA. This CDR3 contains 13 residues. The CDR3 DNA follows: TGCAGCGTGGTAAACAGGGTCGGGGAGACCCAGTACTTC. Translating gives CSVVNRVGETQYF.

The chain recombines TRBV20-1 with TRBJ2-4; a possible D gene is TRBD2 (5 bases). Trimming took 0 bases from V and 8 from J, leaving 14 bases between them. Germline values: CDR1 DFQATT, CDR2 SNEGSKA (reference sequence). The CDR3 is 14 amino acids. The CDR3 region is CSARDGSRADIQYF. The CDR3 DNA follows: TGCAGTGCTAGAGATGGGAGCCGGGCGGACATTCAGTACTTC.

The CDR3 spells CASRDSTGEYNEQFF. In nucleotides, the CDR3 is TGTGCCAGCAGGGACTCGACAGGGGAATACAATGAGCAGTTCTTC. The chain combines TRBV27 with TRBJ2-1; TRBD1 agrees at 8 bases. CDR1 is MNHEY, CDR2 SMNVEV, per germline (reference sequence). The ends lost 6 bases at V and 4 bases at J; junction bases unmatched: 8. This CDR3 spans 15 amino acids.